The rows below give T cell receptor beta chains drawn from one sample of a study of blood T cell repertoires in COVID-19. Sequencing used immunoSEQ multiplex PCR; TCRdb keeps in-frame clones, though not all of them. The sample has around 300,000 clones, 80% to 90% seen once. Input material: PBMCs or T cells enriched from blood (not recorded which). The source of these receptors is a man younger than 40 who had recovered from COVID-19. Each CDR3 is given with its conserved first and last residue. The order of the fields is D gene, J gene, V gene, clone size, CDR3 protein, CDR3 DNA. The D gene is left open where the match is weak. Only part of the rows carry a size: once, few, many, or a class if the clone is expanded.

D gene: TRBD1
J gene: TRBJ1-4
V gene: TRBV5-1
clone size: .
CDR3 protein: CASSLGDRGHEKLFF
CDR3 DNA: TGCGCCAGCAGCTTGGGAGACAGGGGCCATGAAAAACTGTTTTTT

D gene: TRBD1
J gene: TRBJ1-4
V gene: TRBV24-1
clone size: .
CDR3 protein: CATSDLWGTGGDEKLFF
CDR3 DNA: TGTGCCACCAGTGATTTGTGGGGGACAGGGGGGGATGAAAAACTGTTTTTT

D gene: .
J gene: TRBJ2-1
V gene: TRBV7-9
clone size: .
CDR3 protein: CASSLGGEPRNEQFF
CDR3 DNA: TGTGCCAGCAGCTTAGGCGGGGAACCTCGCAATGAGCAGTTCTTC

D gene: .
J gene: TRBJ1-1
V gene: TRBV27
clone size: .
CDR3 protein: CASSSRRRRGMNTEAFF
CDR3 DNA: TGTGCCAGCAGTTCACGGAGGAGGCGCGGCATGAACACTGAAGCTTTCTTT

D gene: TRBD2
J gene: TRBJ2-5
V gene: TRBV27
clone size: .
CDR3 protein: CASSLPSWTPGLADHPARETQYF
CDR3 DNA: TGTGCCAGCAGTTTACCCTCCTGGACCCCGGGACTAGCGGACCACCCGGCAAGGGAGACCCAGTACTTC

D gene: TRBD2
J gene: TRBJ2-2
V gene: TRBV5-1
clone size: .
CDR3 protein: CASISGTRDTGELFF
CDR3 DNA: TGCGCCAGCATCTCCGGGACTAGAGACACCGGGGAGCTGTTTTTT

D gene: TRBD1
J gene: TRBJ1-2
V gene: TRBV27
clone size: .
CDR3 protein: CASSPDTTGDGYTF
CDR3 DNA: TGTGCCAGCAGTCCGGATACGACAGGGGATGGCTACACCTTC

D gene: .
J gene: TRBJ1-1
V gene: TRBV7-9
clone size: .
CDR3 protein: CASTLSRSNTEAFF
CDR3 DNA: TGTGCCAGCACCCTCAGCAGGTCAAACACTGAAGCTTTCTTT

D gene: .
J gene: TRBJ1-3
V gene: TRBV18
clone size: .
CDR3 protein: CASSQAGVGNTIYF
CDR3 DNA: TGTGCCAGCTCACAAGCCGGGGTGGGAAACACCATATATTTT

D gene: .
J gene: TRBJ2-1
V gene: TRBV11-3
clone size: .
CDR3 protein: CASSFTGYEQFF
CDR3 DNA: TGTGCCAGCAGCTTTACAGGGTATGAGCAGTTCTTC

D gene: .
J gene: TRBJ1-2
V gene: TRBV5-5
clone size: .
CDR3 protein: CASSQGSGRGGYTF
CDR3 DNA: TGTGCCAGCAGCCAAGGCTCGGGTCGCGGCGGCTACACCTTC

D gene: .
J gene: TRBJ2-5
V gene: TRBV5-1
clone size: few
CDR3 protein: CASSLGPGGKTQYF
CDR3 DNA: TGCGCCAGCAGCTTGGGGCCAGGGGGGAAGACCCAGTACTTC

D gene: TRBD1
J gene: TRBJ1-1
V gene: TRBV13
clone size: .
CDR3 protein: CASSLRTGKFSEAFF
CDR3 DNA: TGTGCCAGCAGCTTAAGGACAGGGAAGTTTTCTGAAGCTTTCTTT

D gene: TRBD1
J gene: TRBJ2-7
V gene: TRBV19
clone size: .
CDR3 protein: CASTARWDRGYEQYF
CDR3 DNA: TGTGCCAGTACCGCCAGATGGGACAGGGGCTACGAGCAGTACTTC

D gene: .
J gene: TRBJ2-2
V gene: TRBV10-1
clone size: .
CDR3 protein: CASSDGAGELFF
CDR3 DNA: TGCGCCAGCAGTGACGGGGCCGGGGAGCTGTTTTTT

D gene: .
J gene: TRBJ1-6
V gene: TRBV2
clone size: .
CDR3 protein: CASSDSGGYNSPLHF
CDR3 DNA: TGTGCCAGCAGCGACTCGGGGGGTTATAATTCACCCCTCCACTTT

D gene: .
J gene: TRBJ2-4
V gene: TRBV13
clone size: .
CDR3 protein: CASSSTRGIQYF
CDR3 DNA: TGTGCCAGCAGCTCGACTCGGGGCATTCAGTACTTC

D gene: TRBD1
J gene: TRBJ1-2
V gene: TRBV25-1
clone size: .
CDR3 protein: CASSEYAQGAFGYTF
CDR3 DNA: TGTGCCAGCAGTGAATATGCACAGGGGGCGTTTGGCTACACCTTC

D gene: .
J gene: TRBJ1-1
V gene: TRBV20-1
clone size: .
CDR3 protein: CSASPNGYTEAFF
CDR3 DNA: TGCAGTGCTAGTCCTAATGGTTACACTGAAGCTTTCTTT

D gene: TRBD1
J gene: TRBJ2-4
V gene: TRBV6-5
clone size: .
CDR3 protein: CASSSPAGGQNIQYF
CDR3 DNA: TGTGCCAGCAGTTCCCCCGCAGGGGGTCAAAACATTCAGTACTTC

D gene: TRBD1
J gene: TRBJ1-3
V gene: TRBV29-1
clone size: .
CDR3 protein: CSGGQAGNTIYF
CDR3 DNA: TGCAGCGGGGGACAGGCTGGAAACACCATATATTTT

D gene: TRBD1
J gene: TRBJ2-7
V gene: TRBV13
clone size: .
CDR3 protein: CASSLRDRRPYEQYF
CDR3 DNA: TGTGCCAGCAGCTTACGGGACAGGAGACCCTACGAGCAGTACTTC

D gene: TRBD1
J gene: TRBJ2-1
V gene: TRBV29-1
clone size: .
CDR3 protein: CSVESGQGANEQFF
CDR3 DNA: TGCAGCGTTGAGTCGGGACAGGGGGCCAATGAGCAGTTCTTC

D gene: TRBD1
J gene: TRBJ2-5
V gene: TRBV9
clone size: .
CDR3 protein: CASSEGAEETQYF
CDR3 DNA: TGTGCCAGCAGCGAGGGGGCAGAAGAGACCCAGTACTTC

D gene: .
J gene: TRBJ2-7
V gene: TRBV5-1
clone size: .
CDR3 protein: CASSLEGHRRNQDYEQYF
CDR3 DNA: TGCGCCAGCAGCTTGGAGGGACACCGCCGGAACCAGGACTACGAGCAGTACTTC

D gene: .
J gene: TRBJ2-4
V gene: TRBV7-9
clone size: .
CDR3 protein: CASSLGGVGTPAKNIQYF
CDR3 DNA: TGTGCCAGCAGCTTAGGAGGAGTAGGGACACCCGCCAAAAACATTCAGTACTTC

D gene: TRBD1
J gene: TRBJ2-5
V gene: TRBV7-8
clone size: .
CDR3 protein: CASSPRGTGETQYF
CDR3 DNA: TGTGCCAGCAGCCCTAGGGGGACAGGGGAGACCCAGTACTTC

D gene: .
J gene: TRBJ1-1
V gene: TRBV19
clone size: .
CDR3 protein: CASSKGTLNTEAFF
CDR3 DNA: TGTGCCAGTAGTAAAGGGACATTGAACACTGAAGCTTTCTTT

D gene: .
J gene: TRBJ2-1
V gene: TRBV5-1
clone size: .
CDR3 protein: CASSFSAGAGNEQFF
CDR3 DNA: TGCGCCAGCAGCTTTTCTGCGGGGGCCGGGAATGAGCAGTTCTTC

D gene: TRBD1
J gene: TRBJ1-2
V gene: TRBV7-2
clone size: .
CDR3 protein: CASSIRQGGGYTF
CDR3 DNA: TGTGCCAGCAGCATTCGACAGGGCGGGGGCTACACCTTC

D gene: TRBD1
J gene: TRBJ2-1
V gene: TRBV3-1/TRBV3-2
clone size: .
CDR3 protein: CASSLGQGWFNEQFF
CDR3 DNA: TGTGCCAGCAGCCTTGGACAGGGGTGGTTCAATGAGCAGTTCTTC

D gene: TRBD1
J gene: TRBJ2-7
V gene: TRBV10-3
clone size: .
CDR3 protein: CAALGQATYEQYF
CDR3 DNA: TGTGCCGCCCTGGGACAGGCCACCTACGAGCAGTACTTC

D gene: .
J gene: TRBJ2-5
V gene: TRBV7-9
clone size: .
CDR3 protein: CASRPDSGETQYF
CDR3 DNA: TGTGCCAGCAGGCCGGACAGCGGAGAGACCCAGTACTTC

D gene: .
J gene: TRBJ1-5
V gene: TRBV19
clone size: .
CDR3 protein: CASSLYRGQQGGSNQPQHF
CDR3 DNA: TGTGCCAGTAGTCTCTATAGAGGGCAACAGGGTGGAAGCAATCAGCCCCAGCATTTT

D gene: .
J gene: TRBJ1-2
V gene: TRBV12-3/TRBV12-4
clone size: .
CDR3 protein: CASRFNDRYTF
CDR3 DNA: TGTGCCAGCAGGTTTAATGACAGGTACACCTTC

D gene: .
J gene: TRBJ1-2
V gene: TRBV7-9
clone size: once
CDR3 protein: CASSLVAGVLGYTF
CDR3 DNA: TGTGCCAGCAGCTTAGTCGCGGGGGTTTTAGGCTACACCTTC

D gene: TRBD1
J gene: TRBJ2-2
V gene: TRBV5-5
clone size: .
CDR3 protein: CASSLTGGEKNGELFF
CDR3 DNA: TGTGCCAGCAGTCTTACAGGGGGCGAAAAGAACGGGGAGCTGTTTTTT

D gene: .
J gene: TRBJ1-2
V gene: TRBV5-4
clone size: .
CDR3 protein: CASSLIGGEGHGYTF
CDR3 DNA: TGTGCCAGCAGCTTGATTGGGGGCGAAGGGCATGGCTACACCTTC

D gene: .
J gene: TRBJ2-7
V gene: TRBV4-1
clone size: .
CDR3 protein: CASSPEEGSYEQYF
CDR3 DNA: TGCGCCAGCAGCCCTGAGGAGGGCTCCTACGAGCAGTACTTC

D gene: .
J gene: TRBJ1-1
V gene: TRBV30
clone size: .
CDR3 protein: CAWSTLANTEAFF
CDR3 DNA: TGTGCCTGGAGTACCTTGGCTAACACTGAAGCTTTCTTT

D gene: TRBD1
J gene: TRBJ2-5
V gene: TRBV28
clone size: .
CDR3 protein: CASSLTGGAETQYF
CDR3 DNA: TGTGCCAGCAGTTTAACAGGGGGCGCGGAGACCCAGTACTTC

D gene: .
J gene: TRBJ2-7
V gene: TRBV2
clone size: .
CDR3 protein: CASRAGLEGYEQYF
CDR3 DNA: TGTGCCAGCAGGGCGGGACTCGAGGGCTACGAGCAGTACTTC

D gene: TRBD1
J gene: TRBJ1-2
V gene: TRBV4-1
clone size: once
CDR3 protein: CASSQETGTALYGYTF
CDR3 DNA: TGCGCCAGCAGCCAAGAAACCGGGACAGCTTTATATGGCTACACCTTC

D gene: .
J gene: TRBJ2-7
V gene: TRBV6-1
clone size: once
CDR3 protein: CASSEQGRAYEQYF
CDR3 DNA: TGTGCCAGCAGTGAACAGGGTCGAGCCTACGAGCAGTACTTC

D gene: .
J gene: TRBJ1-2
V gene: TRBV6-5
clone size: .
CDR3 protein: CASSPGLYGYTF
CDR3 DNA: TGTGCCAGCAGTCCAGGCCTCTATGGCTACACCTTC

D gene: .
J gene: TRBJ2-1
V gene: TRBV28
clone size: few
CDR3 protein: CASSLSYPYNNEQFF
CDR3 DNA: TGTGCCAGCAGTTTATCTTATCCTTATAACAATGAGCAGTTCTTC

D gene: .
J gene: TRBJ1-1
V gene: TRBV3-1/TRBV3-2
clone size: .
CDR3 protein: CASSQDSEEAFF
CDR3 DNA: TGTGCCAGCAGCCAAGACAGCGAAGAAGCTTTCTTT

D gene: TRBD1
J gene: TRBJ1-6
V gene: TRBV18
clone size: .
CDR3 protein: CASSPRGQENSPLHF
CDR3 DNA: TGTGCCAGCTCACCCCGGGGACAGGAGAATTCACCCCTCCACTTT

D gene: .
J gene: TRBJ2-3
V gene: TRBV6-6
clone size: .
CDR3 protein: CASSPSRGTQYF
CDR3 DNA: TGTGCCAGCAGTCCCTCACGGGGTACGCAGTATTTT